A single sample gave rise to the 13 T cell receptor beta chains below, sequenced in a study of T cells in Graves' hyperthyroidism and ophthalmopathy. RNA transcripts gave rise to amplified TCR beta CDR3 regions. The HTBI primer set drove a first-round RT-PCR of the TCR CDR3. TCRdb re-analysed the multiplex PCR reads in MiXCR, keeping a single row per CDR3 protein. The data hold hundreds of thousands of distinct CDR3 sequences, with 46% observed a single time. The sequenced material came from peripheral blood or thyroid tissue (not recorded which). Source of these receptors: a woman aged 18-29 years with Graves' hyperthyroidism.

The chain employs TRBV19 and TRBJ1-5, with D hard to call. The ends were cut back, 1 base at V and 2 bases at J, with 6 bases in the middle. The CDR3 sequence is 14 residues long. The germline CDR1 and CDR2 sequences are LNHDA and SQIVND (reference sequence). The CDR3, as DNA: TGTGCCAGTAGTATAGTCCAGGGCAATCAGCCCCAGCATTTT. This codes for CASSIVQGNQPQHF.

The rearrangement links TRBV2 to TRBJ1-5; D ambiguous. This CDR3 has 15 residues. Germline CDR1 is SNHLY and CDR2 is FYNNEI. V lost 7 bases, J lost 7 bases, and 20 bases lay in between. In nucleotides, the CDR3 is TGTGCCAGCACCATTGGACGGGTAACGGGCCAGCCCCAGCATTTT. It specifies CASTIGRVTGQPQHF.

This clonotype was counted between two and nine times. This rearrangement joins TRBV7-8 to TRBJ2-7; D remains ambiguous. CDR1 SGHVS and CDR2 FQNEAQ come from the germline V gene. CDR3 size: 8 residues. The CDR3 sequence is CASSLDVV. CDR3 DNA: TGTGCCAGCAGCTTAGACGTCGTC.

The rearrangement uses TRBV29-1 and TRBJ1-2, with no clear D. The CDR3 totals 13 residues. V shed 4 bases and J shed 3 bases, with 12 bases lying between them. CDR1 is SQVTM and CDR2 is ANQGSEA in the germline V gene. Here the CDR3 DNA reads TGCAGCGTTGCCTTATCAGAGGACTATGGCTACACCTTC. It codes for CSVALSEDYGYTF. The whole variable domain, remainder taken from reference TRBV29-1 and TRBJ1-2, is SAVISQKPSRDICQRGTSLTIQCQVDSQVTMMFWYRQQPGQSLTLIATANQGSEATYESGFVIDKFPISRPNLTFSTLTVSNMSPEDSSIYLCSVALSEDYGYTFGSGTRLTVV.

V gene TRBV20-1 combines with J gene TRBJ2-7, with 10 bases matching TRBD2. The CDR3 contains 14 residues. The germline V gene encodes CDR1 DFQATT and CDR2 SNEGSKA (reference sequence). Unmatched junction bases numbered 6, after V lost 5 bases and J lost 2 bases. The DNA for the CDR3 is TGCAGTGCTGCCCTAGCGGGAGAGACCTACGAGCAGTACTTC. It encodes CSAALAGETYEQYF.

The rearrangement links TRBV7-2 to TRBJ1-4; D possibly corresponds to TRBD1 (5 bases). CDR1 is SGHTA and CDR2 is FQGNSA in the germline V gene. Trimming cost V 0 bases and J 4 bases, with 15 bases left between them. This CDR3 comprises 17 residues. The CDR3 protein is CASSLALVGVGNEKLFF. The CDR3 coding sequence is TGTGCCAGCAGCTTAGCCCTAGTGGGGGTCGGTAATGAAAAACTGTTTTTT.

The chain has TRBV7-6 and TRBJ2-2, with 8 bases lining up with TRBD2. V lost 5 bases to trimming and J lost 7 bases; unmatched junction nucleotides: 12. The CDR3 sequence is 16 residues long. Germline V gene sequence: CDR1 SGHVS, CDR2 FNYEAQ. The chain's CDR3 is CASSPGTAGGIGELFF. CDR3 nucleotides: TGTGCCAGCAGCCCAGGGACCGCGGGGGGAATCGGGGAGCTGTTTTTT.

The chain combines TRBV15 with TRBJ2-7; 7 bases line up with TRBD2. This CDR3 has 15 residues. Losses at the gene ends were 10 bases for V and 6 bases for J; bases not matched to a gene: 18. Germline V gene data show CDR1 as LNHNV and CDR2 as YYDKDF (reference sequence). For the CDR3, the DNA is TGTGCCAGCAGTTTGAGTGGCGGGAGACCAATCGAGCAGTACTTC. It specifies CASSLSGGRPIEQYF.

The count of this clonotype is one. The chain's CDR3 is CSARAASGIQETQYF. The CDR3 DNA is TGCAGTGCTAGAGCGGCTAGCGGGATCCAAGAGACCCAGTACTTC. The V call is TRBV20-1, the J call TRBJ2-5, with 9 bases fitting TRBD2. Per germline, CDR1 DFQATT and CDR2 SNEGSKA (reference sequence). The V segment lost 1 base and the J segment 1 base; nucleotides outside the gene matches: 4. The CDR3 has 15 amino acids.

The chain has TRBV7-3 and TRBJ2-2, with D perhaps TRBD1 or TRBD2 (5 bases each). Germline-derived CDR1 and CDR2 are SGHTA and FQGTGA. Between the trimmed V and J ends, which lost 2 bases and 6 bases, there was a span of 7 bases. CDR3 length: 13 amino acids. The CDR3 DNA sequence: TGTGCCAGCAGCTTATCGGGGCCCGGGGAGCTGTTTTTT. This encodes CASSLSGPGELFF.

In its sample, this clonotype was seen many times. The V and J genes are TRBV12-3 or TRBV12-4 and TRBJ1-3; possibly TRBD1 for D (6 bases). The CDR3 is 15 residues long. V was clipped by 3 bases and J by 2 bases, with 11 bases between them. The CDR3 reads CASSLWAGAGNTIYF. The CDR3 DNA is TGTGCCAGCAGTTTGTGGGCAGGGGCTGGAAACACCATATATTTT.

The chain recombines TRBV12-3 or TRBV12-4 with TRBJ1-6; a weak D match, TRBD1 (5 bases). This CDR3 contains 13 residues. V lost 1 base to trimming and J lost 10 bases, with 8 bases between them. CDR3: CASSLEGRSPLHF. In nucleotides, the CDR3 is TGTGCCAGCAGTTTAGAGGGGCGGTCACCCCTCCACTTT.

In the case of this clonotype: Mismatch with germline at one junction end may stem from a read error. J is TRBJ2-5 and V is TRBV24-1; no clear D gene. Germline V gene data show CDR1 as KGHDR and CDR2 as SFDVKD. This CDR3 contains 12 residues. CDR3 residues: CASSGGMETQYF. The DNA of the CDR3 is TGTGCCAGCAGTGGCGGTATGGAGACCCAGTACTTC.